What follows are 30 T cell receptor beta chains derived from one specimen sequenced in a study of T cell responses to AZD1222 COVID-19 vaccine. The repertoire was sequenced with immunoSEQ multiplex PCR; TCRdb's copy has only in-frame clones and lacks some. The table records 90,000 to 100,000 clones, 88% of them present only once. This specimen was peripheral blood, taken on day 0 of AZD1222 vaccination. Source of these receptors: an adult in good health.

In DNA, the CDR3 is TGTGCCAGCAGCTTAGAGGTAGCCTCCTACGAGCAGTACTTC. Encoded protein: CASSLEVASYEQYF. The chain employs TRBV11-2 and TRBJ2-7; no clear D. The germline gives CDR1 SGHAT, CDR2 FQNNGV. This CDR3 has 14 residues. Trimming shortened V by 0 bases and J by 0 bases, and 6 bases separated the two germline ends.

This chain connects TRBV2 to TRBJ1-5, with a tentative D call TRBD1 (6 bases). Germline CDR1 reads SNHLY; CDR2 reads FYNNEI. The V end lost 5 bases, the J end lost 3 bases, and 14 bases lay between the germline ends. The CDR3 spans 15 residues. In nucleotides, the CDR3 is TGTGCCAGCAGTTCCACAGGGAGGGACAATCAGCCCCAGCATTTT. It yields the protein CASSSTGRDNQPQHF.

This chain joins TRBV29-1 and TRBJ2-7; TRBD2 matches at 10 bases. The length of the CDR3 is 16 residues. J gave up 3 bases and V 4 bases, and 12 bases lay outside the gene matches. Germline V gene sequence: CDR1 SQVTM, CDR2 ANQGSEA. CDR3 amino acids: CSVGLLAGLPHYEQYF. CDR3 in DNA: TGCAGCGTTGGTCTACTAGCGGGACTCCCACACTACGAGCAGTACTTC.

For the CDR3, the DNA is TGTGCCTGGAGTAAGGGGAACTATGGCTACACCTTC. Translating it yields CAWSKGNYGYTF. This chain connects TRBV30 to TRBJ1-2; the D gene is possibly TRBD1 (5 bases). Germline V gene sequence: CDR1 GTSNPN, CDR2 SVGIG (reference sequence). The CDR3 spans 12 residues. The V end lost 2 bases, the J end lost 2 bases, and 6 bases lay between the germline ends.

This rearrangement joins TRBV4-1 to TRBJ1-4; D not certain. Trimming took off 2 bases at V and 3 bases at J, with 10 bases between the two ends. The germline CDR1 and CDR2 sequences are MGHRA and YSYEKL. The CDR3 runs to 15 residues. CDR3 nucleotides: TGCGCCAGCAGCCAAATACCCGCTTCTAATGAAAAACTGTTTTTT. The encoded protein is CASSQIPASNEKLFF.

The genes are TRBV6-1 and TRBJ1-3; D is perhaps TRBD1 (6 bases). This CDR3 has 13 residues. Germline CDR1 reads MNHNS; CDR2 reads SASEGT. The V end lost 9 bases, the J end lost 1 base, and 10 bases lay between the germline ends. CDR3 amino acids: CASMDSSGNTIYF. CDR3 DNA sequence: TGTGCCAGTATGGACAGTTCTGGAAACACCATATATTTT.

The gene calls are TRBV6-1 and TRBJ2-4, with D uncertain. Trimming pared 0 bases from V and 5 bases from J, leaving 5 bases between. Looked up from germline, CDR1 is MNHNS and CDR2 is SASEGT. The CDR3 is made up of 13 amino acids. CDR3 residues: CASSEATENIQYF. In nucleotides, the CDR3 is TGTGCCAGCAGTGAAGCGACGGAAAACATTCAGTACTTC.

Concerning this clone itself: A single base separates this from a much larger clone, so it may be a read error. V is TRBV18 and J is TRBJ1-1; perhaps TRBD1 as D (5 bases). The CDR3 length is 14 residues. Germline-derived CDR1 and CDR2 are KGHSH and LQKENI. CDR3 DNA sequence: TGTGCCAGCTCACCTCAGGGTACGAACATTGAAGCTTTCTTT. This encodes CASSPQGTNIEAFF.

This chain links TRBV6-5 with TRBJ2-7; unclear D gene. The V gene's germline CDR1 is MNHEY and CDR2 SVGAGI. The ends were cut back, 8 bases at V and 2 bases at J, with 13 bases in the middle. This CDR3 region has 13 residues. Here the CDR3 DNA reads TGTGCCAGCTCCCCCGGACGGCCCTACGAGCAGTACTTC. It translates to CASSPGRPYEQYF.

The chain is built from TRBV9 and TRBJ1-6; D may be TRBD1 (6 bases). V was pared by 2 bases and J by 7 bases, with 16 bases between. This CDR3 spans 16 amino acids. The germline gives CDR1 SGDLS, CDR2 YYNGEE. The CDR3 loop reads CASSVSPGQPNSPLHF. The CDR3 DNA follows: TGTGCCAGCAGCGTGAGTCCGGGACAACCGAATTCACCCCTCCACTTT.

The chain joins TRBV15 to TRBJ2-1, with 11 bases lining up with TRBD2. Germline CDR1 is LNHNV and CDR2 is YYDKDF (reference sequence). The trim removed 1 base at V and 9 bases at J, leaving 5 bases unmatched. The CDR3 totals 15 residues. The CDR3 nucleotides read TGTGCCACCAGCAGAGTAGGCCTAGCGGGGGGTGAGCAGTTCTTC. Protein product: CATSRVGLAGGEQFF. Full variable domain (remainder filled in from reference TRBV15 and TRBJ2-1): DAMVIQNPRYQVTQFGKPVTLSCSQTLNHNVMYWYQQKSSQAPKLLFHYYDKDFNNEADTPDNFQSRRPNTSFCFLDIRSPGLGDTAMYLCATSRVGLAGGEQFFGPGTRLTVL.

This clone was recorded only once. This rearrangement joins TRBV5-4 to TRBJ2-7; D ambiguous. CDR1 SGHNT and CDR2 YYREEE come from the germline V gene (reference sequence). The V end lost 4 bases, the J end lost 1 base, and 9 bases lay between the germline ends. The CDR3 is 13 amino acids. CDR3 coding DNA: TGTGCCAGCAGCCTACGCTCGTCCTACGAGCAGTACTTC. Amino acids: CASSLRSSYEQYF.

This chain connects TRBV2 to TRBJ2-2, with TRBD1 matching 9 bases. Germline CDR1 SNHLY, CDR2 FYNNEI. Trimming cost V 6 bases and J 4 bases; bases outside gene matches: 6. CDR3 size: 15 residues. The CDR3 DNA follows: TGTGCCAGCAGGTTGGACAGGGGAGGCACCGGGGAGCTGTTTTTT. Translating it yields CASRLDRGGTGELFF.

The genes are TRBV6-5 and TRBJ2-3; TRBD2 agrees at 9 bases. With V trimmed by 3 bases and J by 5 bases, 9 bases remained unmatched. This CDR3 is 16 amino acids long. The germline V gene has CDR1 MNHEY and CDR2 SVGAGI. The CDR3 coding sequence is TGTGCCAGCAGTTATTTGGCGGGAGGGCCGGAAGATACGCAGTATTTT. This encodes CASSYLAGGPEDTQYF.

J is TRBJ1-4 and V is TRBV7-9, with D perhaps TRBD1 (5 bases). V was clipped by 3 bases and J by 8 bases, with 16 bases between them. This CDR3 has 15 amino acids. Germline CDR1 reads SEHNR; CDR2 reads FQNEAQ (reference sequence). This CDR3 reads CASSLWTTGSEKLFF. CDR3 nucleotides: TGTGCCAGCAGCTTGTGGACAACTGGGTCCGAAAAACTGTTTTTT.

The chain joins TRBV3-1 (or the pseudogene TRBV3-2) to TRBJ1-2, with D maybe TRBD1 (5 bases). Trimming stripped 1 base from V and 8 bases from J, with 14 bases between. This CDR3 comprises 14 residues. The V gene's germline CDR1 is LGHDT and CDR2 YNNKEL (reference sequence). The CDR3 here is CASSQAPGPWGYTF. The CDR3 coding sequence is TGTGCCAGCAGCCAAGCACCGGGGCCATGGGGCTACACCTTC.

The V call is TRBV12-3 or TRBV12-4, the J call TRBJ1-1, with D unclear. V was trimmed by 5 bases and J by 13 bases, leaving 17 bases between them. The CDR3 covers 12 residues. CDR3 bases: TGTGCCAGCAGTCAGGACCACCGAGGAGGTTTCTTT. Translated: CASSQDHRGGFF.

The rearrangement uses TRBV5-1 and TRBJ1-4; 7 positions agree with TRBD1. Germline V gene lookup returns CDR1 SGHRS and CDR2 YFSETQ. This CDR3 has 17 amino acids. Trimming took 3 bases from V and 4 from J; bases not matched to a gene: 12. CDR3 nucleotide sequence: TGCGCCAGCAGCTCGGGGTTGATAGGGGGCCTTAATGAAAAACTGTTTTTT. Its protein is CASSSGLIGGLNEKLFF. Using reference TRBV5-1 and TRBJ1-4 for the parts outside the CDR3, the full variable domain is KAGVTQTPRYLIKTRGQQVTLSCSPISGHRSVSWYQQTPGQGLQFLFEYFSETQRNKGNFPGRFSGRQFSNSRSEMNVSTLELGDSALYLCASSSGLIGGLNEKLFFGSGTQLSVL.

This clone was detected only once. J is TRBJ1-2 and V is TRBV10-3; D is undetermined. Per germline, CDR1 ENHRY and CDR2 SYGVKD. Trimming pared 6 bases from V and 7 bases from J, leaving 12 bases between. The CDR3 totals 12 residues. The chain's CDR3 is CAIRAGTPGYTF. The CDR3 bases are TGTGCCATCAGGGCAGGCACTCCTGGCTACACCTTC.

The chain recombines TRBV27 with TRBJ2-2; TRBD2 agrees at 7 bases. Trimming at V came to 5 bases and at J to 5 bases, leaving 14 bases not matched to a gene. There are 17 residues in the CDR3. Germline values: CDR1 MNHEY, CDR2 SMNVEV (reference sequence). In DNA, the CDR3 is TGTGCCAGCAGTACCAGGTGGTCTGGCGGGGGTACCGGGGAGCTGTTTTTT. As protein: CASSTRWSGGGTGELFF.

The chain couples TRBV5-1 to TRBJ1-2; TRBD1 matches 11 bases. J gave up 4 bases and V 3 bases, and 11 bases lay outside the gene matches. The germline V gene has CDR1 SGHRS and CDR2 YFSETQ. The CDR3 is made up of 17 amino acids. CDR3 in DNA: TGCGCCAGCAGCTCGGGACAGGGGGGATTTAATATCTATGGCTACACCTTC. It yields the protein CASSSGQGGFNIYGYTF.

The chain recombines TRBV15 with TRBJ1-4; 8 nucleotides agree with TRBD1. V was pared by 0 bases and J by 8 bases, with 8 bases of the junction left unmatched. CDR1 LNHNV and CDR2 YYDKDF come from the germline V gene (reference sequence). This CDR3 is 16 amino acids long. CDR3 in DNA: TGTGCCACCAGCAGAGATCGTCGAACAGGGGGAGAAAAACTGTTTTTT. Encoded protein: CATSRDRRTGGEKLFF.

The chain joins TRBV19 to TRBJ2-2; 11 nucleotides line up with TRBD1. Germline trimming cut 4 bases from V and 4 bases from J; bases unmatched to any gene: 8. Looked up from germline, CDR1 is LNHDA and CDR2 is SQIVND (reference sequence). The CDR3 runs 17 residues. The CDR3 DNA follows: TGTGCCAGTAGTACCCGGACAGGGGGCTCCTCCACCGGGGAGCTGTTTTTT. Residues: CASSTRTGGSSTGELFF.

The genes are TRBV5-1 and TRBJ2-5; 13 nucleotides match TRBD2. The CDR3 runs to 17 residues. Germline assignment: CDR1 SGHRS and CDR2 YFSETQ. With 2 bases clipped from V and 5 bases from J, the junction kept 9 bases outside the gene matches. CDR3 nucleotides: TGCGCCAGCAGCTTTCTCACTAGCGGGAGGGCCCTCGAGACCCAGTACTTC. This encodes CASSFLTSGRALETQYF.

This chain joins TRBV6-4 and TRBJ2-5; 7 bases fit TRBD1. The CDR3 has 14 amino acids. Trimming took 6 bases from V and 7 from J; bases not matched to a gene: 11. Looked up from germline, CDR1 is MRHNA and CDR2 is SNTAGT. The CDR3 nucleotides are TGTGCCAGCAGCGGGCCCCCCAGGGGGTTGACCCAGTACTTC. Amino acids: CASSGPPRGLTQYF.

The chain couples TRBV5-4 to TRBJ2-7; 7 bases agree with TRBD2. The CDR3 is 14 residues long. With V trimmed by 4 bases and J by 2 bases, 6 bases remained unmatched. Germline CDR1 and CDR2: SGHNT and YYREEE (reference sequence). The CDR3 spells CASSIRDYAYEQYF. CDR3 bases: TGTGCCAGCAGCATCCGGGACTACGCCTACGAGCAGTACTTC.

V gene TRBV18 combines with J gene TRBJ2-7; 7 bases are a match to TRBD2. The CDR3 runs to 14 residues. Germline trimming cut 6 bases from V and 0 bases from J; bases unmatched to any gene: 5. CDR1 KGHSH and CDR2 LQKENI come from the germline V gene. CDR3 region: CASSASGSSYEQYF. The CDR3 DNA reads as TGTGCCAGCTCGGCTAGCGGAAGCTCCTACGAGCAGTACTTC.

V is TRBV12-3 or TRBV12-4 and J is TRBJ1-2, with D perhaps matching TRBD1 (6 bases). The V gene lost 3 bases and the J gene lost 7 bases, with 9 bases spanning the gap. This CDR3 is built from 12 residues. CDR3 bases: TGTGCCAGCAGTTTGGGGACAACTGGCTACACCTTC. Its translation is CASSLGTTGYTF.

The V call is TRBV6-1, the J call TRBJ2-3, with D hard to call. Trimming stripped 1 base from V and 0 bases from J, with 8 bases between. The CDR3 has 15 amino acids. Germline V gene lookup returns CDR1 MNHNS and CDR2 SASEGT. The CDR3 nucleotides read TGTGCCAGCAGTGAAGACCCAACTAGCACAGATACGCAGTATTTT. The encoded protein is CASSEDPTSTDTQYF.

V is TRBV19 and J is TRBJ2-3; either TRBD1 or TRBD2 may fit D (5 bases each). The CDR3 runs 14 residues. The V end lost 0 bases, the J end lost 4 bases, and 8 bases lay between the germline ends. Germline V gives CDR1 LNHDA, CDR2 SQIVND (reference sequence). The CDR3 is CASSIDGTSDTQYF. CDR3 nucleotide sequence: TGTGCCAGTAGTATAGACGGGACCTCAGATACGCAGTATTTT.